These T cell receptor beta chains were read from a single sample in a study of OX40 agonist ivuxolimab in advanced cancers. Profiling relied on immunoSEQ multiplex PCR, and the TCRdb table lists in-frame clones only, not all of them. This sample carries several thousand clones, roughly three fifths of them seen once, and the ten largest clones take around 42%. This specimen was CD4+ or CD8+ T cells sorted from blood, taken in a trial of the OX40 agonist ivuxolimab. Every receptor here comes from an adult with an advanced solid tumor such as melanoma, head and neck, liver or kidney cancer. CDR3s include the opening cysteine and the closing phenylalanine or tryptophan. The order of the fields is clone size, CDR3 length, J gene, V gene, D gene, CDR3 protein, CDR3 DNA. A D gene is named only where the DNA matches it firmly. Size tells how often a clone was seen (once, few, many) or the class of an expanded clone, and some rows leave it out.

clone_size: -
cdr3_length: 13
j_call: TRBJ1-3
v_call: TRBV10-3
d_call: -
cdr3_aa: CASGQYSGNTIYF
cdr3_nt: TGTGCCAGCGGACAGTACTCTGGAAACACCATATATTTT

clone_size: -
cdr3_length: 15
j_call: TRBJ2-7
v_call: TRBV12-5
d_call: -
cdr3_aa: CASGLTRTATYEQYF
cdr3_nt: TGTGCTAGTGGTCTTACTCGGACGGCCACCTACGAGCAGTACTTC

clone_size: -
cdr3_length: 11
j_call: TRBJ2-3
v_call: TRBV29-1
d_call: -
cdr3_aa: CSVEGADTQYF
cdr3_nt: TGCAGCGTTGAAGGGGCGGATACGCAGTATTTT

clone_size: -
cdr3_length: 13
j_call: TRBJ2-1
v_call: TRBV27
d_call: -
cdr3_aa: CASSGLTYNEQFF
cdr3_nt: TGTGCCAGCAGCGGACTAACTTACAATGAGCAGTTCTTC

clone_size: few
cdr3_length: 17
j_call: TRBJ2-7
v_call: TRBV6-1
d_call: -
cdr3_aa: CASSEALGGGSSYEQYF
cdr3_nt: TGTGCCAGCAGTGAAGCGCTAGGGGGGGGAAGCTCCTACGAGCAGTACTTC

clone_size: -
cdr3_length: 15
j_call: TRBJ2-3
v_call: TRBV5-1
d_call: -
cdr3_aa: CASSLTPRELNTQYF
cdr3_nt: TGCGCCAGCAGCTTAACGCCCCGGGAGTTAAATACGCAGTATTTT

clone_size: few
cdr3_length: 16
j_call: TRBJ2-7
v_call: TRBV5-1
d_call: TRBD2
cdr3_aa: CASRGGTGLLTYEQYF
cdr3_nt: TGCGCCAGCAGGGGGGGGACCGGTCTCTTGACCTACGAGCAGTACTTC

clone_size: -
cdr3_length: 16
j_call: TRBJ2-3
v_call: TRBV7-9
d_call: TRBD2
cdr3_aa: CASSPRTSGRTDTQYF
cdr3_nt: TGTGCCAGCAGCCCGAGGACTAGCGGGAGGACAGATACGCAGTATTTT

clone_size: -
cdr3_length: 15
j_call: TRBJ2-7
v_call: TRBV10-3
d_call: TRBD1
cdr3_aa: CAISEIGDSTGEQYF
cdr3_nt: TGTGCCATCAGTGAGATCGGGGACAGCACGGGGGAGCAGTACTTC

clone_size: -
cdr3_length: 14
j_call: TRBJ2-5
v_call: TRBV2
d_call: -
cdr3_aa: CASRERTLGETQYF
cdr3_nt: TGTGCCAGCAGGGAAAGGACCCTTGGGGAGACCCAGTACTTC